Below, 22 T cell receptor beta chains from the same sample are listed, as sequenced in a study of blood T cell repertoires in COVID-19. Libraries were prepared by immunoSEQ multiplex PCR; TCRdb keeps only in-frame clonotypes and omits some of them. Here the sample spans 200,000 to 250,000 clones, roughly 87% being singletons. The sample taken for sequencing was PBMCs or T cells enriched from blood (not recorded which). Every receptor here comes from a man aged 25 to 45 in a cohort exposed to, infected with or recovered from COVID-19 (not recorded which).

The CDR3 reads CASSSGVRVEGYTF. As DNA, the CDR3 is TGTGCCAGCAGCTCTGGGGTGCGGGTGGAGGGCTACACCTTC. The rearrangement joins TRBV7-2 to TRBJ1-2; D is undetermined. This CDR3 has 14 residues. With 4 bases removed from V and 8 bases from J, the gap between germline ends came to 17 bases. The germline CDR1 and CDR2 sequences are SGHTA and FQGNSA.

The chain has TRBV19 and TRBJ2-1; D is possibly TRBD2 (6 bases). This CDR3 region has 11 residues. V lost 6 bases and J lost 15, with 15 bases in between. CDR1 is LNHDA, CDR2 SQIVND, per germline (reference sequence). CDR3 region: CASRLGEAWFF. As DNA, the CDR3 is TGTGCCAGTAGATTGGGGGAGGCCTGGTTCTTC.

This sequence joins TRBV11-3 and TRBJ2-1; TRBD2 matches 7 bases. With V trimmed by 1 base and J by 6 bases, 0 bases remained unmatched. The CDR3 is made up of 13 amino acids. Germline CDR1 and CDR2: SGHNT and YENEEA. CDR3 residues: CASSLGTSNEQFF. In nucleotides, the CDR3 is TGTGCCAGCAGCTTAGGGACTAGCAATGAGCAGTTCTTC. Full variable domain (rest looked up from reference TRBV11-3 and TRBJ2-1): EAGVVQSPRYKIIEKKQPVAFWCNPISGHNTLYWYLQNLGQGPELLIRYENEEAVDDSQLPKDRFSAERLKGVDSTLKIQPAELGDSAVYLCASSLGTSNEQFFGPGTRLTVL.

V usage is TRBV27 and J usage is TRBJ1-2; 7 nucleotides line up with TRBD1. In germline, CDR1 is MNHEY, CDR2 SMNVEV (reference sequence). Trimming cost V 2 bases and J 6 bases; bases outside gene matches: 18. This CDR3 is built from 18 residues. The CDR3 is CASSLSPPLTGDSDGYTF. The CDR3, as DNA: TGTGCCAGCAGTTTAAGCCCCCCTTTAACAGGGGATTCGGATGGCTACACCTTC.

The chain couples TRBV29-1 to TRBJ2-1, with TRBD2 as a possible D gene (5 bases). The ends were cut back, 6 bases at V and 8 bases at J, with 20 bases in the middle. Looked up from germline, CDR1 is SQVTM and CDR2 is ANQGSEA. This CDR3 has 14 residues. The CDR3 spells CSVRGPSPPDEQFF. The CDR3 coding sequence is TGCAGCGTCCGAGGGCCCTCTCCCCCGGATGAGCAGTTCTTC.

CDR3 amino acids: CASSLSTGAGNTIYF. As DNA, the CDR3 is TGTGCCAGCAGCTTAAGTACAGGGGCTGGAAACACCATATATTTT. The chain is built from TRBV5-5 and TRBJ1-3, with TRBD1 identical over 7 bases. The CDR3 consists of 15 residues. The trim removed 2 bases at V and 2 bases at J, leaving 4 bases unmatched. Germline loops: CDR1 SGHKS, CDR2 YYEKEE (reference sequence).

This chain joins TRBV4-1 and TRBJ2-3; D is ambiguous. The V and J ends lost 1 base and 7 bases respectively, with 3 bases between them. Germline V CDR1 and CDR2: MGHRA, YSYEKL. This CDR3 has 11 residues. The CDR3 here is CASSQVNTQYF. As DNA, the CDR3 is TGCGCCAGCAGCCAAGTCAATACGCAGTATTTT.

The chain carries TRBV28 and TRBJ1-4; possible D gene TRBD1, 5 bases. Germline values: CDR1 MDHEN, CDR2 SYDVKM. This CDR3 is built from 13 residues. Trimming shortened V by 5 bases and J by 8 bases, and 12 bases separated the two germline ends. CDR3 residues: CASSVGGYEKLFF. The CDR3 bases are TGTGCCAGCAGTGTGGGGGGATACGAAAAACTGTTTTTT.

The CDR3 DNA sequence: TGTGCCAGCAGCGTAGAGCAGGGAACTGAAGCTTTCTTT. This gives the protein CASSVEQGTEAFF. This sequence joins TRBV9 and TRBJ1-1, with D possibly TRBD1 on 5 matching bases. This CDR3 has 13 amino acids. Trimming removed 0 bases at V and 5 bases at J, with 8 bases between. Germline V gene sequence: CDR1 SGDLS, CDR2 YYNGEE. Variable domain in full (rest from reference TRBV9 and TRBJ1-1): DSGVTQTPKHLITATGQRVTLRCSPRSGDLSVYWYQQSLDQGLQFLIQYYNGEERAKGNILERFSAQQFPDLHSELNLSSLELGDSALYFCASSVEQGTEAFFGQGTRLTVV.

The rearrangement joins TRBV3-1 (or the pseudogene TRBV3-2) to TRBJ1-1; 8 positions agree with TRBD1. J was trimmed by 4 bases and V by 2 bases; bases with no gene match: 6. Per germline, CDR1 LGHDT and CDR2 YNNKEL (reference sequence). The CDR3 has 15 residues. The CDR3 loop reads CASSQMDRASTEAFF. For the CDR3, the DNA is TGTGCCAGCAGCCAAATGGACAGGGCGAGCACTGAAGCTTTCTTT.

CDR3 residues: CASSLEAVQNEQFF. The CDR3 region has the DNA TGCGCCAGCAGCTTGGAAGCTGTTCAAAATGAGCAGTTCTTC. The chain carries TRBV5-1 and TRBJ2-1; D is undetermined. The CDR3 is made up of 14 amino acids. The ends were cut back, 0 bases at V and 7 bases at J, with 11 bases in the middle. Germline CDR1 SGHRS, CDR2 YFSETQ.

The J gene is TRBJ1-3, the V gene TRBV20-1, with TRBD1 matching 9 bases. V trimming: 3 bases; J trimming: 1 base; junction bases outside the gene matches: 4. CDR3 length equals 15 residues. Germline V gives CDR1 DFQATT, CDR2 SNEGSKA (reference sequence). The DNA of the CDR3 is TGCAGTGCTAGTACAGGGGGCTGGTCTGGAAACACCATATATTTT. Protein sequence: CSASTGGWSGNTIYF.

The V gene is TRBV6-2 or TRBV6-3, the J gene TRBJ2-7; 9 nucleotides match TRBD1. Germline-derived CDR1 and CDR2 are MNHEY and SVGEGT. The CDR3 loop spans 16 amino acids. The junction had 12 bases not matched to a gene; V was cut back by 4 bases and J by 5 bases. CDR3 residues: CASSSGSGTGIDEQYF. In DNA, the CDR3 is TGTGCCAGCAGTTCCGGCTCCGGGACAGGGATCGACGAGCAGTACTTC.

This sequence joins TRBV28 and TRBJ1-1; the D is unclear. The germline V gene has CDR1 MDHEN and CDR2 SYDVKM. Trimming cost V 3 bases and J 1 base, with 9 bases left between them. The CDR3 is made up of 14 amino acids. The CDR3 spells CASSFPAGNTEAFF. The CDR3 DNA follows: TGTGCCAGCAGTTTTCCGGCAGGGAACACTGAAGCTTTCTTT.

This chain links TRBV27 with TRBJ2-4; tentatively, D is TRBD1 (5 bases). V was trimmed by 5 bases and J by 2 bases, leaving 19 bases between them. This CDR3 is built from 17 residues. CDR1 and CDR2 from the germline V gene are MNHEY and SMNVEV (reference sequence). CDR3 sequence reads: CASSPRVDRVTKNIQYF. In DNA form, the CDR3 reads TGTGCCAGCAGTCCCAGGGTGGATAGAGTAACCAAAAACATTCAGTACTTC.

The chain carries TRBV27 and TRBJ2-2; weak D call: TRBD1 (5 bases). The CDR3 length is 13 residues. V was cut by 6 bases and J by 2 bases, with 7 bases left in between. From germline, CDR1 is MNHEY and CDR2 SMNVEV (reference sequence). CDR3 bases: TGTGCCAGCAGACAGGTTAACACCGGGGAGCTGTTTTTT. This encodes CASRQVNTGELFF.

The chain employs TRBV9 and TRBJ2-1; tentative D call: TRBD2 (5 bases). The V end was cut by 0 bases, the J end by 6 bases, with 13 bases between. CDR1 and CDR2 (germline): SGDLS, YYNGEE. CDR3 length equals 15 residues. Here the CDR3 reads CASSVDVSRGNEQFF. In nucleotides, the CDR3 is TGTGCCAGCAGCGTAGATGTTTCACGGGGCAATGAGCAGTTCTTC.

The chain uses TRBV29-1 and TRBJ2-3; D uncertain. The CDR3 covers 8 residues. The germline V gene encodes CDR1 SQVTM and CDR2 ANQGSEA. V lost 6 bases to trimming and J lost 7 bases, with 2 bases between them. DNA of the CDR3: TGCAGCGTCAATACGCAGTATTTT. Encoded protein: CSVNTQYF.

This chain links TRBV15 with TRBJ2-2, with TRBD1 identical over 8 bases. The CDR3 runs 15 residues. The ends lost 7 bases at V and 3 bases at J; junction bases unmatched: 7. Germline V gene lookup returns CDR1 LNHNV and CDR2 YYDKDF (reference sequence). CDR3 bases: TGTGCCACCACTGACAGGGGAGGATACACCGGGGAGCTGTTTTTT. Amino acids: CATTDRGGYTGELFF.

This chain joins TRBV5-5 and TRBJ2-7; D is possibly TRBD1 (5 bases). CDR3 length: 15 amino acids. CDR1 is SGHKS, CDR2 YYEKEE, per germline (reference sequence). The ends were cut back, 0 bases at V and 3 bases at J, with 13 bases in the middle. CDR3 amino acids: CASSLDRIRHYEQYF. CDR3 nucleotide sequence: TGTGCCAGCAGCTTGGACAGGATACGCCACTACGAGCAGTACTTC.

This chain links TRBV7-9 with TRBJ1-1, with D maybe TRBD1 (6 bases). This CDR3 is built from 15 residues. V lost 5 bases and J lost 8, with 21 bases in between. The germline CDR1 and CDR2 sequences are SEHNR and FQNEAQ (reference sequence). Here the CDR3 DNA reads TGTGCCAGCAGCCCGTCAATAGGGGGATTAATCGAAGCTTTCTTT. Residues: CASSPSIGGLIEAFF.

The CDR3 is CASSPGTSGLNEQFF. The DNA of the CDR3 is TGTGCCAGCTCACCTGGGACTAGCGGACTAAATGAGCAGTTCTTC. The V and J genes are TRBV18 and TRBJ2-1; 11 nucleotides line up with TRBD2. CDR1 and CDR2 from the germline V gene are KGHSH and LQKENI. V dropped 3 bases and J dropped 7; count of bases not matched to a gene: 5. CDR3 length: 15 residues.